This TCR beta chain is from a study of cytomegalovirus exposure and HLA in healthy donors. Primers: 60 Vbeta forward and 13 Jbeta reverse. Repertoires were generated with immunoSEQ multiplex PCR, while TCRdb's copy carries only in-frame clones and drops some. Of 140,000 or so clones detected, over 75% appear once; the ten largest clones hold 1.2%. V lost 7 bases, J lost 3 bases, and 4 bases stayed unmatched. This CDR3 is 12 amino acids long. CDR1 and CDR2 from the germline V gene are SGHTS and YDEGEE. The source material was PBMCs. This TCR came from a female donor in good health and CMV-seronegative. The rearrangement links TRBV5-8 to TRBJ2-7, with 7 bases identical to TRBD2. The DNA of the CDR3 is TGTGCCAGCCGCGGACTAGTCTACGAGCAGTACTTC. It is translated as CASRGLVYEQYF.